This TCR beta chain was obtained from a study of spatial heterogeneity in lung cancer. About the study: Each time, sequencing found more beta-chain sequences than alpha-chain sequences. As counted in raw reads, each unique TCR and UMI combination appeared more than ten times on average. Study outcomes and limitations: At resection, ubiquitous expanded tumor TCRs appeared in blood more than at follow-up.

As for time point: sample taken at primary tumor resection. Researchers sequenced whole RNA taken from tumor, nontumor lung or frozen PBMC without sorting. Donors were some 72 untreated early-stage non-small cell lung cancer patients. The CDR3 spans 15 residues. The germline V gene encodes CDR1 GTSNPN and CDR2 SVGIG (reference sequence). V was clipped by 2 bases and J by 0 bases; unmatched bases: 5. Each CDR3 protein is one row after TCRdb ran MiXCR on the 5' RACE reads. The sample shows 85,000 to 100,000 distinct CDR3 sequences, approximately 12% of them seen only once. In its sample, this clonotype was seen a few times. Its cognate antigen is unknown.

The sequenced sample was PBMCs, obtained at surgery. This chain joins TRBV30 and TRBJ2-3; TRBD1 agrees at 7 bases. The TCR comes from a male donor with early-stage non-small cell lung cancer. For the CDR3, the DNA is TGTGCCTGGAGTCGGGACAGCATTAGCACAGATACGCAGTATTTT. It codes for CAWSRDSISTDTQYF.